Below are 20 T cell receptor beta chains sequenced from a single sample in a study of PD-1 blockade in mismatch repair-deficient tumors. Some clones are missing from TCRdb's copy, which holds only in-frame ones; the method was immunoSEQ multiplex PCR. The sample has about 130,000 clones, roughly 90% seen once; the top ten hold about 12%. Material: peripheral blood, obtained about 17 months after starting pembrolizumab. These receptors were taken from an adult with mismatch repair-deficient cancer.

The chain carries TRBV7-9 and TRBJ2-1; D is possibly TRBD1 (6 bases). Trimming took 8 bases from V and 3 from J, leaving 14 bases between them. The CDR3 runs to 14 residues. The V gene's germline CDR1 is SEHNR and CDR2 FQNEAQ (reference sequence). The DNA of the CDR3 is TGTGCCAGCCTGCCGGACAGAGACTACAATGAGCAGTTCTTC. It encodes CASLPDRDYNEQFF.

The CDR3 reads CASSLSRNDEQFF. CDR3 nucleotide sequence: TGTGCCAGCAGTTTGAGCAGAAATGATGAGCAGTTCTTC. V usage is TRBV28 and J usage is TRBJ2-1; D remains unclear. CDR3 length: 13 amino acids. V was trimmed by 3 bases and J by 8 bases, leaving 11 bases between them. Per germline, CDR1 MDHEN and CDR2 SYDVKM. The full variable domain, in which reference TRBV28 and TRBJ2-1 provide the parts outside the CDR3, is DVKVTQSSRYLVKRTGEKVFLECVQDMDHENMFWYRQDPGLGLRLIYFSYDVKMKEKGDIPEGYSVSREKKERFSLILESASTNQTSMYLCASSLSRNDEQFFGPGTRLTVL.

This chain uses TRBV29-1 with TRBJ2-5; TRBD2 matches at 11 bases. There are 14 residues in the CDR3. Unmatched junction bases numbered 5, after V lost 4 bases and J lost 4 bases. Germline V gene sequence: CDR1 SQVTM, CDR2 ANQGSEA. In nucleotides, the CDR3 is TGCAGCGTTGGACTAGCGGGGATTTTAGAGACCCAGTACTTC. Amino acid sequence: CSVGLAGILETQYF.

The gene calls are TRBV11-3 and TRBJ2-7, with D tentatively TRBD1 or TRBD2 (6 bases each). This CDR3 has 17 residues. CDR1 is SGHNT, CDR2 YENEEA, per germline. The V gene lost 1 base and the J gene lost 5 bases, with 21 bases spanning the gap. The CDR3 sequence is CASSLVSPLGGHNEQYF. The CDR3 coding sequence is TGTGCCAGCAGCTTAGTATCACCTTTAGGGGGGCACAACGAGCAGTACTTC.

This sequence joins TRBV27 and TRBJ2-7, with 7 bases aligning to TRBD1. The germline gives CDR1 MNHEY, CDR2 SMNVEV (reference sequence). CDR3 length: 16 residues. Trimming cost V 3 bases and J 4 bases; bases outside gene matches: 12. CDR3 protein: CASSFTGEYGKYEQYF. The CDR3 region has the DNA TGTGCCAGCAGTTTTACAGGGGAGTATGGGAAATACGAGCAGTACTTC.

The chain combines TRBV28 with TRBJ2-7; 12 bases are a match to TRBD1. This CDR3 has 16 residues. Germline loops: CDR1 MDHEN, CDR2 SYDVKM. V lost 6 bases and J lost 0; bases outside the gene matches: 6. The CDR3 region is CASRGRDRGHSYEQYF. CDR3 nucleotides: TGTGCCAGCAGGGGACGGGACAGGGGGCACTCCTACGAGCAGTACTTC.

This chain links TRBV11-3 with TRBJ2-1; D gene uncertain. Germline CDR1 SGHNT, CDR2 YENEEA. V lost 1 base and J lost 1, with 8 bases in between. CDR3 length: 15 residues. DNA for the CDR3: TGTGCCAGCAGCTTAGGTGGGCCTTCCTACAATGAGCAGTTCTTC. It translates to CASSLGGPSYNEQFF.

This rearrangement joins TRBV5-6 to TRBJ2-2; 16 bases map to TRBD2. V trimming: 4 bases; J trimming: 5 bases; junction bases outside the gene matches: 5. CDR1 is SGHDT, CDR2 YYEEEE, per germline. CDR3 length: 17 residues. The CDR3 DNA sequence: TGTGCCAGCAGCGGGGGACTAGCGGGAGGGCCGACCGGGGAGCTGTTTTTT. This gives the protein CASSGGLAGGPTGELFF.

This clone occurred once. The CDR3 spells CSVGGGTSYEQYF. The CDR3 DNA reads TGCAGCGTTGGAGGGGGAACCTCCTACGAGCAGTACTTC. V usage is TRBV29-1 and J usage is TRBJ2-7; TRBD1 might be the D (6 bases). This CDR3 is built from 13 residues. The ends were cut back, 4 bases at V and 0 bases at J, with 10 bases in the middle. Germline V gene sequence: CDR1 SQVTM, CDR2 ANQGSEA.

This chain joins TRBV10-3 and TRBJ2-3; 10 nucleotides agree with TRBD1. Germline CDR1 and CDR2: ENHRY and SYGVKD. The CDR3 covers 14 residues. The V and J ends lost 8 bases and 6 bases, in that order; junction bases with no gene match: 8. The CDR3 DNA is TGTGCCATCGGGACAGGGGAAATTTGGGATACGCAGTATTTT. Translating it yields CAIGTGEIWDTQYF.

The genes are TRBV30 and TRBJ2-7; D may be TRBD2 (6 bases). The V gene lost 1 base and the J gene lost 0 bases, with 16 bases spanning the gap. From germline, CDR1 is GTSNPN and CDR2 SVGIG (reference sequence). The CDR3 contains 16 residues. The CDR3 sequence: CAWSALVAGPSYEQYF. CDR3 nucleotide sequence: TGTGCCTGGAGTGCCCTTGTCGCGGGACCCTCCTACGAGCAGTACTTC.

A single count supports this clone. V is TRBV4-3 and J is TRBJ2-1; 12 bases fit TRBD1. J was trimmed by 8 bases and V by 0 bases; bases with no gene match: 5. CDR1 is LGHNA, CDR2 YSLEER, per germline. This CDR3 region has 16 residues. CDR3 in amino acids: CASSQDWGQGADEQFF. In DNA, the CDR3 is TGCGCCAGCAGCCAAGATTGGGGACAGGGGGCCGATGAGCAGTTCTTC.

This chain links TRBV19 with TRBJ2-7; unclear D gene. The CDR3 totals 11 residues. Germline CDR1 is LNHDA and CDR2 is SQIVND (reference sequence). V shed 3 bases and J shed 6 bases, with 6 bases lying between them. The CDR3 nucleotides are TGTGCCAGTAGTATTTTACGCGAGCAGTACTTC. Translated: CASSILREQYF.

The chain recombines TRBV11-2 with TRBJ2-1; 10 bases are a match to TRBD2. V dropped 3 bases and J dropped 4; count of bases not matched to a gene: 15. The CDR3 covers 19 residues. Per the germline V gene, CDR1 is SGHAT and CDR2 is FQNNGV. CDR3 DNA: TGTGCCAGCAGCTTTCGGAGCGGGAGGGCCGAGTTGGGATACAATGAGCAGTTCTTC. Its protein is CASSFRSGRAELGYNEQFF.

The gene calls are TRBV5-4 and TRBJ2-5, with TRBD1 identical over 9 bases. Germline V gene lookup returns CDR1 SGHNT and CDR2 YYREEE (reference sequence). V lost 2 bases, J lost 4 bases, and 6 bases stayed unmatched. The CDR3 is 15 amino acids. The CDR3 loop reads CASSFVTGGGETQYF. The CDR3 nucleotides read TGTGCCAGCAGCTTCGTGACAGGGGGGGGAGAGACCCAGTACTTC.

On this clone itself: The sample holds other DNA sequences that translate to the same CDR3. V gene TRBV5-1 combines with J gene TRBJ2-1; D is ambiguous. Trimming stripped 0 bases from V and 8 bases from J, with 3 bases between. Germline-derived CDR1 and CDR2 are SGHRS and YFSETQ. The CDR3 is 11 amino acids. The CDR3 sequence: CASSLGYEQFF. For the CDR3, the DNA is TGCGCCAGCAGCTTGGGGTATGAGCAGTTCTTC.

This clone was recorded once. V is TRBV6-5 and J is TRBJ2-2; TRBD1 matches at 8 bases. Germline trimming cut 0 bases from V and 5 bases from J; bases unmatched to any gene: 5. The CDR3 is made up of 16 amino acids. The germline CDR1 and CDR2 sequences are MNHEY and SVGAGI. The CDR3, as DNA: TGTGCCAGCAGTTACTCGACAACAGGGGGTACCGGGGAGCTGTTTTTT. Translating it yields CASSYSTTGGTGELFF.

V usage is TRBV14 and J usage is TRBJ2-7; 8 bases match TRBD1. V was clipped by 0 bases and J by 9 bases; unmatched bases: 7. The CDR3 runs 14 residues. Per germline, CDR1 SGHDN and CDR2 FVKESK. CDR3 loop: CASSQERRTGRQYF. In DNA, the CDR3 is TGTGCCAGCAGCCAAGAACGCCGGACAGGGCGGCAGTACTTC. Full variable domain (missing parts from reference TRBV14 and TRBJ2-7): EAGVTQFPSHSVIEKGQTVTLRCDPISGHDNLYWYRRVMGKEIKFLLHFVKESKQDESGMPNNRFLAERTGGTYSTLKVQPAELEDSGVYFCASSQERRTGRQYFGPGTRLTVT.

V usage is TRBV19 and J usage is TRBJ1-1; tentatively, D is TRBD1 (5 bases). This CDR3 has 12 amino acids. V was cut by 7 bases and J by 5 bases, with 11 bases left in between. CDR1 is LNHDA and CDR2 is SQIVND in the germline V gene (reference sequence). The CDR3 here is CASMRGVTEAFF. DNA for the CDR3: TGTGCCAGTATGAGAGGGGTTACTGAAGCTTTCTTT.

The V and J genes are TRBV5-1 and TRBJ2-1; 8 bases are shared with TRBD2. Unmatched junction bases numbered 13, after V lost 5 bases and J lost 0 bases. The CDR3 contains 18 residues. Germline values: CDR1 SGHRS, CDR2 YFSETQ. CDR3 DNA sequence: TGCGCCAGCAGGAAATCCGGCGGGAGGCAAAGCTCCTACAATGAGCAGTTCTTC. Translating gives CASRKSGGRQSSYNEQFF.